The 11 T cell receptor beta chains below were found in one sample sequenced in a study of T-cell reconstitution after alpha-beta-depleted transplantation in children. Preparation of the TCRbeta library used unique molecular identifiers. Each CDR3 protein gets one entry after TCRdb re-called the PCR reads with MiXCR. This table has about 97,000 distinct CDR3 sequences, 4.5% to 7.5% appearing once. The input for sequencing was PBMCs, mostly from graft donor cells, taken 60 days after TCRalphabeta/CD19-depleted stem cell transplant. All receptors come from a female patient aged 2-15 years who had a stem cell transplant for Fanconi anemia, so the T cells may come from the graft donor.

This clonotype was counted at least ten times. The V and J genes are TRBV20-1 and TRBJ1-6; D unclear. V was clipped by 2 bases and J by 5 bases, with 13 bases between them. CDR3 size: 15 residues. Germline V CDR1 and CDR2: DFQATT, SNEGSKA (reference sequence). CDR3 protein: CSARRWPYDNSPLHF. CDR3 DNA sequence: TGCAGTGCTAGAAGGTGGCCCTATGATAATTCACCCCTCCACTTT.

Only a few counts were recorded for this clonotype. The chain combines TRBV7-3 with TRBJ2-3; 8 bases are shared with TRBD2. Germline V CDR1 and CDR2: SGHTA, FQGTGA. This CDR3 region has 18 residues. J lost 4 bases, V lost 5 bases, and 17 bases had no gene match. The CDR3 loop is CASSPTPPSGRPPDTQYF. Written as DNA, the CDR3 is TGTGCCAGCAGCCCGACCCCTCCTAGCGGGCGCCCGCCAGATACGCAGTATTTT.

This clonotype has more than one count but fewer than ten. This rearrangement joins TRBV5-1 to TRBJ2-5; D may match TRBD1 or TRBD2 (5 bases each). The CDR3 runs 14 residues. Germline CDR1 reads SGHRS; CDR2 reads YFSETQ. Trimming removed 0 bases at V and 3 bases at J, with 9 bases between. This chain's CDR3 is CASSLAGAEETQYF. The CDR3 nucleotides read TGCGCCAGCAGCTTGGCCGGGGCAGAAGAGACCCAGTACTTC. The whole variable domain, remainder taken from reference TRBV5-1 and TRBJ2-5, is KAGVTQTPRYLIKTRGQQVTLSCSPISGHRSVSWYQQTPGQGLQFLFEYFSETQRNKGNFPGRFSGRQFSNSRSEMNVSTLELGDSALYLCASSLAGAEETQYFGPGTRLLVL.

This clonotype was recorded many times. This chain connects TRBV27 to TRBJ2-6; D gene ambiguous. Trimming cost V 8 bases and J 1 base, with 12 bases left between them. The CDR3 spans 15 residues. Germline V CDR1 and CDR2: MNHEY, SMNVEV (reference sequence). The CDR3 nucleotides are TGTGCCAGCTGCAGTTATTGGTCTGGGGCCAACGTCCTGACTTTC. Encoded protein: CASCSYWSGANVLTF.

This clonotype was recorded many times. The chain couples TRBV2 to TRBJ2-5; 7 bases align to TRBD2. The CDR3 sequence is 15 residues long. The ends lost 4 bases at V and 2 bases at J; junction bases unmatched: 7. Looked up from germline, CDR1 is SNHLY and CDR2 is FYNNEI. The CDR3 bases are TGTGCCAGCAGTGGTCAGACTAGCAGACAAGAGACCCAGTACTTC. This translates into CASSGQTSRQETQYF.

This clonotype was detected ten times or more. V and J are TRBV20-1 and TRBJ2-7; D tentatively fits TRBD1 or TRBD2 (6 bases each). Germline CDR1 and CDR2: DFQATT and SNEGSKA (reference sequence). V lost 2 bases, J lost 2 bases, and 13 bases lay in between. CDR3 length equals 14 residues. CDR3 sequence: CSARRQGRTYEQYF. CDR3 coding DNA: TGCAGTGCTAGAAGGCAGGGGAGGACCTACGAGCAGTACTTC.

The sample holds a few counts of this clonotype. The chain's CDR3 is CASSYERGAYEQYF. CDR3 coding DNA: TGTGCCAGCAGTTACGAGCGGGGAGCCTACGAGCAGTACTTC. V usage is TRBV6-2 or TRBV6-3 and J usage is TRBJ2-7; 7 bases fit TRBD2. The CDR3 is 14 residues long. J lost 2 bases, V lost 2 bases, and 3 bases had no gene match. Germline V lookup: CDR1 MNHEY, CDR2 SVGEGT.

This clonotype was detected only a few times. This chain links TRBV4-1 with TRBJ1-4, with 7 positions matching TRBD1. With 3 bases clipped from V and 5 bases from J, the junction kept 9 bases outside the gene matches. CDR3 length equals 16 residues. CDR1 is MGHRA, CDR2 YSYEKL, per germline. The CDR3 loop reads CASSQGPGQPNEKLFF. DNA for the CDR3: TGCGCCAGCAGCCAGGGTCCGGGACAGCCAAATGAAAAACTGTTTTTT.

This clonotype has a single count. The rearrangement uses TRBV7-2 and TRBJ2-2; 8 nucleotides line up with TRBD1. With V trimmed by 5 bases and J by 6 bases, 5 bases remained unmatched. The CDR3 length is 14 residues. Germline CDR1 and CDR2: SGHTA and FQGNSA. The CDR3 DNA is TGTGCCAGCAGCACGGGACAGGTTCCCGGGGAGCTGTTTTTT. This codes for CASSTGQVPGELFF.

Many counts were recorded for this clonotype. V and J are TRBV28 and TRBJ2-1; 7 bases align to TRBD1. The V and J ends lost 2 bases and 4 bases, in that order; junction bases with no gene match: 2. The CDR3 sequence is 14 residues long. CDR1 and CDR2 (germline): MDHEN, SYDVKM. Here the CDR3 DNA reads TGTGCCAGCAGTTTAGGACAGGATTACAATGAGCAGTTCTTC. It translates to CASSLGQDYNEQFF.

The J gene is TRBJ2-1, the V gene TRBV12-3 or TRBV12-4, with 11 bases lining up with TRBD2. Trimming took 11 bases from V and 4 from J; bases not matched to a gene: 19. CDR3 length: 18 residues. In DNA form, the CDR3 reads TGTGCCTTCAGCTTAGCGGGAGGGCCGGGTTTAGGGTACAATGAGCAGTTCTTC. It specifies CAFSLAGGPGLGYNEQFF.